This is a list of T cell receptor beta chains from one sample in a study of T cells after posttransplantation cyclophosphamide. Repertoires were generated with immunoSEQ multiplex PCR, while TCRdb's copy carries only in-frame clones and drops some. This sample has about 40,000 clones, with less than 95% found just once. The sequenced sample was PBMCs, obtained around 63 days after allogeneic stem cell transplant with posttransplant cyclophosphamide. Receptors originate from a male patient in his sixties who received an allogeneic stem cell transplant from a related donor and was CMV-positive. Among the T cells, some may be from the graft donor. The CDR3 runs from the conserved cysteine through the conserved F or W. Each record gives: J gene, V gene, D gene, clone size, CDR3 protein, CDR3 DNA. A D gene is named only where the DNA matches it firmly. Size values are once, few and many counts, or a class for expanded clones, and some rows have none.

TRBJ2-1 TRBV20-1 TRBD1 . CSARIRDRGLF TGCAGTGCTAGAATACGGGACAGGGGTCTCTTC
TRBJ1-2 TRBV7-8 . . CASSLDSRGYTF TGTGCCAGCAGCTTAGACAGTCGTGGCTACACCTTC
TRBJ2-4 TRBV14 TRBD1 . CASSTGTGNIQYF TGTGCCAGCAGCACCGGGACAGGGAACATTCAGTACTTC
TRBJ2-7 TRBV5-1 TRBD2 . CASSVGGGAPYEQYF TGCGCCAGCAGTGTCGGCGGGGGGGCGCCCTACGAGCAGTACTTC
TRBJ2-3 TRBV10-3 TRBD2 . CAISDSGGASTDTQYF TGTGCCATCAGTGATAGCGGGGGGGCAAGCACAGATACGCAGTATTTT
TRBJ1-2 TRBV2 . . CASSDREGGSTF TGTGCCAGCAGTGACCGGGAGGGCGGGAGCACCTTC
TRBJ2-3 TRBV5-1 TRBD2 . CASSHSGGWSTDTQYF TGCGCCAGCAGCCATAGCGGGGGGTGGTCCACAGATACGCAGTATTTT
TRBJ1-3 TRBV6-6 TRBD1 . CASSYRDRGVNTIYF TGTGCCAGCAGTTACCGGGACAGGGGAGTAAACACCATATATTTT
TRBJ2-1 TRBV2 TRBD2 . CASRPTSGGGYNEQFF TGTGCCAGCAGACCGACTAGCGGGGGGGGATACAATGAGCAGTTCTTC
TRBJ1-2 TRBV5-4 . few CASSLGWAGYTF TGTGCCAGCAGCTTGGGATGGGCTGGCTACACCTTC
TRBJ1-5 TRBV6-6 . few CASSVPGVGQPQHF TGTGCCAGCAGCGTTCCAGGGGTAGGTCAGCCCCAGCATTTT
TRBJ2-6 TRBV5-6 TRBD2 . CASSLSGLAGYGANVLTF TGTGCCAGCAGCTTATCCGGACTAGCGGGGTATGGGGCCAACGTCCTGACTTTC
TRBJ2-7 TRBV9 TRBD1 once CASSVQGASDEQYF TGTGCCAGCAGCGTACAGGGGGCAAGCGACGAGCAGTACTTC
TRBJ1-1 TRBV7-8 . once CASSSEMNTEAFF TGTGCCAGCAGCTCTGAGATGAACACTGAAGCTTTCTTT
TRBJ1-1 TRBV5-8 . . CASSLEGIRRTFF TGTGCCAGCAGCTTGGAGGGGATTCGCAGGACTTTCTTT
TRBJ1-1 TRBV4-1 . . CASSQGWGTLNTEAFF TGCGCCAGCAGCCAAGGCTGGGGCACTTTGAACACTGAAGCTTTCTTT
TRBJ1-2 TRBV7-8 TRBD1 . CASSLKPGQSYGYTF TGTGCCAGCAGCCTCAAGCCGGGACAGAGCTATGGCTACACCTTC
TRBJ2-3 TRBV11-3 . . CASAKVGAPKDTQYF TGTGCCAGCGCAAAAGTAGGAGCCCCCAAGGATACGCAGTATTTT
TRBJ1-4 TRBV29-1 TRBD1 . CSVVEGAEKLFF TGCAGCGTTGTTGAGGGGGCCGAAAAACTGTTTTTT
TRBJ1-1 TRBV10-3 . . CAINRDSMNTEAFF TGTGCCATCAACAGAGACAGTATGAACACTGAAGCTTTCTTT
TRBJ1-2 TRBV6-5 . . CASSPQIGGGGYTF TGTGCCAGCAGTCCGCAAATCGGGGGTGGAGGCTACACCTTC
TRBJ1-2 TRBV7-2 . . CASSEGQGPYGYTF TGTGCCAGCAGCGAAGGGCAGGGGCCCTATGGCTACACCTTC
TRBJ2-1 TRBV7-9 TRBD2 . CASSLTSGRGSYNEQFF TGTGCCAGCAGCTTAACTAGCGGGAGAGGCTCCTACAATGAGCAGTTCTTC
TRBJ1-1 TRBV29-1 . . CSVVGRAGITEAFF TGCAGCGTTGTAGGGAGAGCGGGAATCACTGAAGCTTTCTTT
TRBJ1-5 TRBV6-1 TRBD1 . CASSDRQGGNQPQHF TGTGCCAGCAGTGATAGACAGGGCGGCAATCAGCCCCAGCATTTT
TRBJ1-5 TRBV28 . . CASSLTGSGNQPQHF TGTGCCAGCAGTCTTACAGGGTCCGGCAATCAGCCCCAGCATTTT
TRBJ1-6 TRBV30 TRBD1 . CAWRGDRGSYNSPLHF TGTGCCTGGAGGGGGGACAGGGGATCCTATAATTCACCCCTCCACTTT
TRBJ2-1 TRBV18 . . CASSARRSYNEQFF TGTGCCAGCTCAGCCAGGCGCTCCTACAATGAGCAGTTCTTC
TRBJ1-2 TRBV7-9 . . CASSSQLPRWGYTF TGTGCCAGCAGCTCACAGCTGCCCAGGTGGGGCTACACCTTC
TRBJ2-2 TRBV11-2 . . CASSLGQNTGELFF TGTGCCAGCAGCTTAGGACAAAACACCGGGGAGCTGTTTTTT
TRBJ1-4 TRBV20-1 . once CSATQGGGPRF TGCAGTGCCACCCAAGGGGGGGGACCGAGGTTT
TRBJ1-1 TRBV7-2 . . CASSQQPRGAEAFF TGTGCCAGCAGCCAGCAGCCACGGGGGGCTGAAGCTTTCTTT
TRBJ1-2 TRBV5-5 . . CASSPTGPYGYTF TGTGCCAGCAGCCCAACAGGTCCCTATGGCTACACCTTC
TRBJ2-4 TRBV6-1 . . CASSEVQGKNIQYF TGTGCCAGCAGTGAAGTCCAGGGCAAAAACATTCAGTACTTC
TRBJ1-1 TRBV14 . . CASSQDRGRPGEYEAFF TGTGCCAGCAGCCAAGATCGCGGACGCCCCGGGGAGTATGAAGCTTTCTTT
TRBJ2-5 TRBV10-3 . . CAISESGPSLETQYF TGTGCCATCAGTGAGTCTGGACCTAGCTTGGAGACCCAGTACTTC
TRBJ2-3 TRBV29-1 . . CSVVYVRNTDTQYF TGCAGCGTCGTCTACGTGCGAAACACAGATACGCAGTATTTT
TRBJ2-2 TRBV5-6 . . CASSAVGLDYSNTGELFF TGTGCCAGCAGCGCCGTGGGGTTAGACTATTCGAACACCGGGGAGCTGTTTTTT
TRBJ1-6 TRBV30 . . CALNIKSNSPLHF TGTGCCTTAAACATCAAATCTAATTCACCCCTCCACTTT
TRBJ1-2 TRBV18 . . CASSPNGNYGYTF TGTGCCAGCTCACCTAACGGGAACTATGGCTACACCTTC
TRBJ1-2 TRBV2 TRBD1 . CASRDDMGQNGYTF TGTGCCAGCAGGGACGATATGGGACAGAATGGCTACACCTTC
TRBJ2-1 TRBV19 TRBD1 . CASSRGQGGYEQFF TGTGCCAGTAGTAGAGGACAGGGGGGCTATGAGCAGTTCTTC
TRBJ2-6 TRBV7-2 . once CASSLRAGRSGANVLTF TGTGCCAGCAGCTTACGCGCAGGGCGCTCTGGGGCCAACGTCCTGACTTTC
TRBJ2-5 TRBV4-1 . . CASAGETQYF TGCGCCAGCGCCGGGGAGACCCAGTACTTC